This T cell receptor (beta chain) was captured by sequencing in a study of cytomegalovirus exposure and HLA in healthy donors. Use of 60 Vbeta and 13 Jbeta primers characterized the PCR. Assay used: immunoSEQ multiplex PCR; TCRdb lists only in-frame clones, some missing. The sample shows about 140,000 clones, 60% to 75% of them seen only once. Study results and limitations: The study found most TCR sequences rare, yet found some public TCRs in many donors. Reported performance of the classifier showed diagnosis of cytomegalovirus status with high specificity and sensitivity. In presence/absence analyses, roughly uniform sequencing depth across donors was assumed.

The CDR3 spans 13 residues. The germline V gene encodes CDR1 MNHEY and CDR2 SVGAGI. In regard to this clone: No antigen is known for it.

The sample comprised PBMCs. The source is a human donor in good health. The chain is built from TRBV6-5 and TRBJ2-5; D gene unclear. The closer fit of TRBJ2-7 to the DNA end suggests the J call may be wrong. The CDR3 loop reads CASSYSAYYEQYF. In DNA, the CDR3 is TGTGCCAGCAGTTATTCGGCCTACTACGAGCAGTACTTC.